One and the same sample provided the 27 T cell receptor beta chains below, sequenced in a study of blood T cell repertoires in COVID-19. Generated by immunoSEQ multiplex PCR, the TCRdb table keeps only in-frame clones and is missing some. The sample yields 150,000 to 200,000 clones, less than 85% seen once. Sequencing was carried out using peripheral blood. The receptors derive from a man in his fifties who had recovered from COVID-19.

In this sample, this clone turned up once. The gene calls are TRBV11-2 and TRBJ2-3; 9 bases are shared with TRBD1. The CDR3 sequence is 16 residues long. The V gene's germline CDR1 is SGHAT and CDR2 FQNNGV. Trimming took 3 bases from V and 0 from J; bases not matched to a gene: 4. The CDR3 sequence is CASSFYRGPSTDTQYF. The CDR3 DNA follows: TGTGCCAGCAGCTTCTACAGGGGGCCCAGCACAGATACGCAGTATTTT. Variable domain in full (rest from reference TRBV11-2 and TRBJ2-3): EAGVAQSPRYKIIEKRQSVAFWCNPISGHATLYWYQQILGQGPKLLIQFQNNGVVDDSQLPKDRFSAERLKGVDSTLKIQPAKLEDSAVYLCASSFYRGPSTDTQYFGPGTRLTVL.

The chain joins TRBV11-2 to TRBJ1-1; possible D gene TRBD1, 6 bases. Trimming stripped 5 bases from V and 7 bases from J, with 14 bases between. Germline CDR1 SGHAT, CDR2 FQNNGV. The CDR3 has 13 amino acids. In DNA, the CDR3 is TGTGCCAGCAGCCAAACACAGGGCGTTGAAGCTTTCTTT. This translates into CASSQTQGVEAFF.

The J gene is TRBJ1-1, the V gene TRBV7-2, with TRBD1 as a possible D gene (5 bases). The V gene's germline CDR1 is SGHTA and CDR2 FQGNSA. V gave up 3 bases and J gave up 4 bases, with 12 bases separating them. The CDR3 sequence is 14 residues long. The CDR3 here is CASSFSGVGTEAFF. In nucleotides, the CDR3 is TGTGCCAGCAGCTTTTCGGGGGTGGGCACTGAAGCTTTCTTT.

V gene TRBV20-1 combines with J gene TRBJ2-1; D is ambiguous. The CDR3 contains 12 residues. V lost 3 bases to trimming and J lost 2 bases, with 5 bases between them. CDR1 and CDR2 (germline): DFQATT, SNEGSKA (reference sequence). CDR3 region: CSASTAYNEQFF. The CDR3 DNA reads TGCAGTGCTAGTACAGCCTACAATGAGCAGTTCTTC.

The genes are TRBV9 and TRBJ2-7, with TRBD1 matching 10 bases. The CDR3 runs to 15 residues. CDR1 is SGDLS, CDR2 YYNGEE, per germline. Unmatched junction bases numbered 4, after V lost 0 bases and J lost 4 bases. The DNA for the CDR3 is TGTGCCAGCAGCGTAGGACAGGGGGCAACGTACGAGCAGTACTTC. The encoded protein is CASSVGQGATYEQYF.

The chain carries TRBV2 and TRBJ1-5; TRBD1 might be the D (6 bases). Germline V lookup: CDR1 SNHLY, CDR2 FYNNEI. The CDR3 totals 14 residues. Trimming cost V 7 bases and J 6 bases, with 16 bases left between them. CDR3 nucleotide sequence: TGTGCCAGCACTAGCGAGGGGGGGGGTCAGCCCCAGCATTTT. Its protein product is CASTSEGGGQPQHF.

J is TRBJ1-1 and V is TRBV6-5; D gene uncertain. Trimming took off 8 bases at V and 4 bases at J, with 14 bases between the two ends. In germline, CDR1 is MNHEY, CDR2 SVGAGI. The CDR3 totals 13 residues. The CDR3 coding sequence is TGTGCCAGCCTCACGTTAAGAGGCACTGAAGCTTTCTTT. This gives the protein CASLTLRGTEAFF.

In this sample, this clone turned up a few times. The chain links TRBV19 to TRBJ2-3, with D possibly being TRBD2 (6 bases). This CDR3 region has 14 residues. V was trimmed by 5 bases and J by 9 bases, leaving 18 bases between them. Germline CDR1 and CDR2: LNHDA and SQIVND (reference sequence). In DNA, the CDR3 is TGTGCCAGTAGTGACGGGACTGGCCTTAGGACGCAGTATTTT. It translates to CASSDGTGLRTQYF.

The V call is TRBV9, the J call TRBJ2-1; 7 positions match TRBD2. The J segment lost 0 bases and the V segment lost 3 bases, leaving 9 bases of the junction unmatched. Per the germline V gene, CDR1 is SGDLS and CDR2 is YYNGEE. This CDR3 comprises 17 residues. CDR3 residues: CASSATGGSYSYNEQFF. CDR3 sequence (DNA): TGTGCCAGCAGCGCAACGGGAGGCTCCTACTCCTACAATGAGCAGTTCTTC.

This rearrangement joins TRBV7-9 to TRBJ1-5; D perhaps matches TRBD1 (5 bases). The germline CDR1 and CDR2 sequences are SEHNR and FQNEAQ (reference sequence). V lost 0 bases and J 6 bases, leaving 12 bases between the germline ends. The CDR3 is made up of 15 amino acids. Here the CDR3 reads CASSLAGDSGQPQHF. The CDR3 DNA sequence: TGTGCCAGCAGCTTAGCGGGGGACTCGGGTCAGCCCCAGCATTTT.

V and J are TRBV6-2 or TRBV6-3 and TRBJ2-1; D might be TRBD2 (6 bases). The V gene's germline CDR1 is MNHEY and CDR2 SVGEGT. The CDR3 has 16 amino acids. V shed 5 bases and J shed 8 bases, with 22 bases lying between them. As DNA, the CDR3 is TGTGCCAGCAGTGTTCCCGGGAGCTCGCTATTTTATGAGCAGTTCTTC. Encoded protein: CASSVPGSSLFYEQFF.

V usage is TRBV2 and J usage is TRBJ2-6, with 8 bases fitting TRBD2. Germline V gene lookup returns CDR1 SNHLY and CDR2 FYNNEI. The CDR3 has 16 residues. V shed 6 bases, J shed 0 bases, and the junction held 4 bases outside the gene matches. The CDR3 nucleotides read TGTGCCAGCAGCGAGACTAGCGCCTCTGGGGCCAACGTCCTGACTTTC. Its translation is CASSETSASGANVLTF.

The count of this clone is one. The chain combines TRBV21-1 with TRBJ2-6; the table's D gene call, TRBD2, was not cross checked with the DNA. TRBV21-1 is given as a pseudogene. The CDR3 covers 18 residues. CDR3 DNA: TGTGCCAGCAGCAAAGGCGGCGTTACCGGCTCTGGGGCCAACGTCCTGACTTTC. It specifies CASSKGGVTGSGANVLTF.

This clone was seen a single time. CDR3 nucleotides: TGTGCCAGCAGCTTACCAGGGAGGGTTGAAAAACTGTTTTTT. It encodes CASSLPGRVEKLFF. The chain links TRBV7-2 to TRBJ1-4, with D maybe TRBD1 (5 bases). Germline assignment: CDR1 SGHTA and CDR2 FQGNSA. The ends were cut back, 2 bases at V and 7 bases at J, with 11 bases in the middle. The CDR3 contains 14 residues.

This chain uses TRBV2 with TRBJ2-1; the match to TRBD2 covers 8 bases. The CDR3 is made up of 11 amino acids. Trimming removed 10 bases from V and 7 bases from J; junction bases left unmatched: 3. The V gene's germline CDR1 is SNHLY and CDR2 FYNNEI. The CDR3 protein is CATLAGNEQFF. In DNA, the CDR3 is TGTGCCACGTTAGCGGGGAATGAGCAGTTCTTC.

The chain carries TRBV3-1 (or the pseudogene TRBV3-2) and TRBJ1-6, with TRBD1 matching 7 bases. The CDR3 sequence is 17 residues long. CDR1 LGHDT and CDR2 YNNKEL come from the germline V gene (reference sequence). V shed 4 bases, J shed 0 bases, and the junction held 6 bases outside the gene matches. The CDR3 here is CASSRRQGSSYNSPLHF. The CDR3 DNA reads TGTGCCAGCAGCCGCCGACAGGGAAGCTCCTATAATTCACCCCTCCACTTT.

The chain links TRBV29-1 to TRBJ2-7, with unresolved D. Between the trimmed V and J ends, which lost 5 bases and 7 bases, there was a span of 12 bases. Germline V gives CDR1 SQVTM, CDR2 ANQGSEA. This CDR3 has 11 residues. The CDR3 region has the DNA TGCAGCGTTTATTACTCTGTAGAGCAGTACTTC. It codes for CSVYYSVEQYF.

The rearrangement links TRBV2 to TRBJ1-2, with D possibly being TRBD1 (6 bases). This CDR3 contains 16 residues. Per the germline V gene, CDR1 is SNHLY and CDR2 is FYNNEI. Trimming pared 4 bases from V and 2 bases from J, leaving 17 bases between. CDR3 sequence: CASSVRDTFINYGYTF. CDR3 coding DNA: TGTGCCAGCAGTGTTAGGGACACCTTTATCAACTATGGCTACACCTTC.

The rearrangement links TRBV28 to TRBJ2-3; 15 bases line up with TRBD2. There are 17 residues in the CDR3. V shed 6 bases, J shed 3 bases, and the junction held 7 bases outside the gene matches. The germline V gene has CDR1 MDHEN and CDR2 SYDVKM. The CDR3 spells CASSWDGLAGGTDTQYF. DNA of the CDR3: TGTGCCAGCAGCTGGGACGGACTAGCGGGAGGGACAGATACGCAGTATTTT.

The chain recombines TRBV28 with TRBJ1-2; a weak D match, TRBD1 (5 bases). CDR3 size: 15 residues. CDR1 and CDR2 from the germline V gene are MDHEN and SYDVKM. The germline V and J ends were trimmed by 7 bases and 0 bases, with 15 bases remaining between them. The CDR3 region has the DNA TGTGCCAGCATTATGAGGACGGGGGCTAACTATGGCTACACCTTC. It codes for CASIMRTGANYGYTF.

The gene calls are TRBV10-3 and TRBJ2-7, with TRBD2 matching 7 bases. V was pared by 6 bases and J by 0 bases, with 5 bases of the junction left unmatched. Germline CDR1 is ENHRY and CDR2 is SYGVKD. The CDR3 covers 14 residues. The CDR3 reads CAIRRERDSYEQYF. CDR3 DNA: TGTGCCATCAGGCGAGAGCGGGACTCCTACGAGCAGTACTTC.

The rearrangement uses TRBV28 and TRBJ1-3; 9 nucleotides align to TRBD1. CDR1 and CDR2 from the germline V gene are MDHEN and SYDVKM. Trimming removed 5 bases from V and 0 bases from J; junction bases left unmatched: 5. There are 16 residues in the CDR3. CDR3 in amino acids: CASSKNRGLSGNTIYF. CDR3 DNA: TGTGCCAGCAGTAAAAACAGGGGGCTCTCTGGAAACACCATATATTTT.

This sequence joins TRBV14 and TRBJ2-7; no clear D. This CDR3 has 11 amino acids. The V gene lost 3 bases and the J gene lost 3 bases, with 3 bases spanning the gap. The germline V gene has CDR1 SGHDN and CDR2 FVKESK. CDR3: CASSQYYEQYF. The DNA of the CDR3 is TGTGCCAGCAGCCAGTACTACGAGCAGTACTTC.

The chain is built from TRBV7-3 and TRBJ2-7; 14 bases align to TRBD2. Looked up from germline, CDR1 is SGHTA and CDR2 is FQGTGA. The V and J ends lost 4 bases and 3 bases, in that order; junction bases with no gene match: 5. This CDR3 comprises 16 residues. CDR3 coding DNA: TGTGCCAGCAGCTCGGGGGGGACTAGCGGGAGCTACGAGCAGTACTTC. Protein sequence: CASSSGGTSGSYEQYF.

This clone was seen a single time. This chain connects TRBV19 to TRBJ2-1; D is unclear. The CDR3 totals 16 residues. V was clipped by 3 bases and J by 6 bases, with 18 bases between them. CDR1 is LNHDA and CDR2 is SQIVND in the germline V gene (reference sequence). The CDR3 DNA reads TGTGCCAGTAGTATCCCCTTGGGCCCCCAACCCAATGAGCAGTTCTTC. Amino acid sequence: CASSIPLGPQPNEQFF.

This clone occurred a few times. CDR3 loop: CASSVGGENQPQHF. The CDR3 DNA reads as TGTGCCAGCAGTGTGGGTGGGGAGAATCAGCCCCAGCATTTT. The genes are TRBV6-4 and TRBJ1-5; no definite D call. V lost 4 bases and J lost 4, with 11 bases in between. CDR3 length equals 14 residues. Germline V gives CDR1 MRHNA, CDR2 SNTAGT.

The rearrangement links TRBV5-6 to TRBJ2-5; D perhaps matches TRBD2 (7 bases). There are 14 residues in the CDR3. Germline V lookup: CDR1 SGHDT, CDR2 YYEEEE. V was pared by 0 bases and J by 4 bases, with 10 bases between. CDR3 in amino acids: CASSLVGGPETQYF. In DNA, the CDR3 is TGTGCCAGCAGCTTGGTCGGGGGGCCAGAGACCCAGTACTTC.